Included here is one T cell receptor (beta chain) sequence, with context. What it binds is not known. The sample is drawn from a study of cytomegalovirus exposure and HLA in healthy donors. V was cut by 5 bases and J by 2 bases, with 10 bases left in between. The CDR3 has 13 amino acids. Per the germline V gene, CDR1 is MNHEY and CDR2 is SVGAGI. The PCR was carried out with 60 Vbeta primers and 13 Jbeta primers. The assay was immunoSEQ multiplex PCR, and TCRdb's table has in-frame clones only and misses some. Among 210,000 or so clones listed, over 65% were seen once. General study points: When the data were analyzed later, several of the most significant clusters appeared to be linked to common viral pathogens. More clonal expansion characterized HLA-associated TCR beta chains than equally common others in a later analysis.

The V call is TRBV6-5, the J call TRBJ2-7, with D maybe TRBD2 (6 bases). Specimen: PBMCs. The TCR comes from a man aged 18 to 29 in good health and CMV-seronegative. The DNA of the CDR3 is TGTGCCAGCAGTGCGGGGTTGACCTACGAGCAGTACTTC. Its translation: CASSAGLTYEQYF.